These T cell receptor beta chains were read from a single sample in a study of molecular identifiers for immune sequencing clone quantification. TCRdb ran MiXCR on the PCR reads and lists one entry per CDR3 protein. The sample contains about 640,000 distinct CDR3 sequences, just under 20% of which appear only once. Sequencing used naive CD8+ T cells from blood, with Jurkat cell RNA spiked in. These receptor sequences come from a human donor in good health. Some libraries in this study had Jurkat cell RNA spiked in. CDR3s leave out the opening cysteine and the closing phenylalanine or tryptophan. Each record gives: V gene, CDR3 length, J gene, CDR3 protein.

v_call: TRBV27
cdr3_length: 11
j_call: TRBJ1-1
cdr3_aa: ASSWVKNTEAF

v_call: TRBV9
cdr3_length: 11
j_call: TRBJ2-5
cdr3_aa: ASSETNQETQY

v_call: TRBV9
cdr3_length: 11
j_call: TRBJ1-5
cdr3_aa: ASSVSGNQPQH

v_call: TRBV29-1
cdr3_length: 12
j_call: TRBJ1-1
cdr3_aa: SAPDVVWHTEAF

v_call: TRBV4-3
cdr3_length: 12
j_call: TRBJ2-7
cdr3_aa: ASSQRDRSYEQY

v_call: TRBV6-2/TRBV6-3
cdr3_length: 15
j_call: TRBJ1-1
cdr3_aa: ASSYPFPGGTNTEAF

v_call: TRBV10-3
cdr3_length: 16
j_call: TRBJ2-7
cdr3_aa: AISGGLAGGPSSYEQY

v_call: TRBV7-9
cdr3_length: 12
j_call: TRBJ2-7
cdr3_aa: ASSLGPRAYEQY

v_call: TRBV20-1
cdr3_length: 14
j_call: TRBJ2-2
cdr3_aa: SARARGGLNTGELF

v_call: TRBV7-9
cdr3_length: 14
j_call: TRBJ1-3
cdr3_aa: ASSGHVTSSGSTIY

v_call: TRBV5-1
cdr3_length: 10
j_call: TRBJ2-1
cdr3_aa: ASQDVRNEQF

v_call: TRBV2
cdr3_length: 12
j_call: TRBJ2-7
cdr3_aa: ASRQGTGYYEQY

v_call: TRBV28
cdr3_length: 15
j_call: TRBJ1-1
cdr3_aa: AGSLLVGTRMNTEAF

v_call: TRBV28
cdr3_length: 13
j_call: TRBJ2-7
cdr3_aa: ASSFAGLGQGEQY

v_call: TRBV28
cdr3_length: 14
j_call: TRBJ1-5
cdr3_aa: ASRPGTDYYNQPQH

v_call: TRBV19
cdr3_length: 14
j_call: TRBJ2-2
cdr3_aa: ASISPQGARTGELF

v_call: TRBV2
cdr3_length: 14
j_call: TRBJ2-2
cdr3_aa: ASTQTLRFDTGELF

v_call: TRBV9
cdr3_length: 14
j_call: TRBJ2-4
cdr3_aa: ASSGPPGTTKNIQY

v_call: TRBV27
cdr3_length: 11
j_call: TRBJ1-5
cdr3_aa: ARGGGWGQPQH

v_call: TRBV5-5
cdr3_length: 13
j_call: TRBJ2-7
cdr3_aa: ASRSTSGSTHEQY

v_call: TRBV25-1
cdr3_length: 13
j_call: TRBJ2-2
cdr3_aa: ASSESRGSTGELF

v_call: TRBV30
cdr3_length: 8
j_call: TRBJ2-5
cdr3_aa: AWKAETQY

v_call: TRBV12-3/TRBV12-4
cdr3_length: 13
j_call: TRBJ1-1
cdr3_aa: ASSFNQGVWTEAF

v_call: TRBV20-1
cdr3_length: 13
j_call: TRBJ2-7
cdr3_aa: SAKETGGPSYEQY

v_call: TRBV5-1
cdr3_length: 14
j_call: TRBJ2-3
cdr3_aa: ASSLSFSFGTDTQY

v_call: TRBV5-4
cdr3_length: 12
j_call: TRBJ2-1
cdr3_aa: ASRQNPETNEQF

v_call: TRBV27
cdr3_length: 12
j_call: TRBJ1-1
cdr3_aa: ASSETGRGTEAF

v_call: TRBV11-3
cdr3_length: 14
j_call: TRBJ2-1
cdr3_aa: ASSYTGGALIGEQF

v_call: TRBV6-2/TRBV6-3
cdr3_length: 13
j_call: TRBJ1-5
cdr3_aa: ASSTPWGLNQPQH

v_call: TRBV20-1
cdr3_length: 13
j_call: TRBJ2-7
cdr3_aa: SARETSGRFYEQY

v_call: TRBV28
cdr3_length: 14
j_call: TRBJ2-1
cdr3_aa: ASSLRTSGTYNEQF

v_call: TRBV9
cdr3_length: 11
j_call: TRBJ1-2
cdr3_aa: ASSVGGPYGYT

v_call: TRBV24-1
cdr3_length: 10
j_call: TRBJ1-4
cdr3_aa: ATSDFWEKLF

v_call: TRBV19
cdr3_length: 12
j_call: TRBJ1-5
cdr3_aa: ASSWGGSGQPQH